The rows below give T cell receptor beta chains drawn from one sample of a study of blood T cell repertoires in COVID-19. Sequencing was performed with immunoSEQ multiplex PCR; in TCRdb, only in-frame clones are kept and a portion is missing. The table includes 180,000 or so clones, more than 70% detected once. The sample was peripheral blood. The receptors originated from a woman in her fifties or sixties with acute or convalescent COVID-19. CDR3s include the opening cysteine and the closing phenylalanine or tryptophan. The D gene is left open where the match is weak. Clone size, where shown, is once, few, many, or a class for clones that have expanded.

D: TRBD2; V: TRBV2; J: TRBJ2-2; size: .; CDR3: CASSREGHPGELFF; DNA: TGTGCCAGCAGTCGGGAGGGCCACCCCGGGGAGCTGTTTTTT
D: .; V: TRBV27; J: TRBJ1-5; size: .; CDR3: CASSSQVRSNQPQHF; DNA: TGTGCCAGCAGTTCACAAGTGCGGAGCAATCAGCCCCAGCATTTT
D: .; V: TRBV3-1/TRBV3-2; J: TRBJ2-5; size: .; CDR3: CASSQVGGRRAQYF; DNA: TGTGCCAGCAGCCAAGTAGGAGGGCGACGGGCCCAGTACTTC
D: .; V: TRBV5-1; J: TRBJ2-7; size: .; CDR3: CASSLGVLGLTYEQYF; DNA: TGCGCCAGCAGCTTGGGTGTATTGGGGCTAACCTACGAGCAGTACTTC
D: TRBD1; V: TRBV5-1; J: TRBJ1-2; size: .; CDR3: CASSEPGGGYTF; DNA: TGCGCCAGCAGCGAGCCAGGGGGAGGCTACACCTTC
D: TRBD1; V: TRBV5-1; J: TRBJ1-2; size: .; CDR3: CASNGGDRATGYTF; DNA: TGCGCCAGCAACGGAGGGGACAGGGCGACTGGCTACACCTTC
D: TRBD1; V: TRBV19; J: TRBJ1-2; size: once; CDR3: CASSKLTGENGYTF; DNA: TGTGCCAGTAGTAAACTAACAGGGGAGAATGGCTACACCTTC
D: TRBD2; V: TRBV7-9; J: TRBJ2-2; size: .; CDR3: CASSTLRTSTPRELFF; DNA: TGTGCCAGCAGCACTCTACGGACTAGCACACCGAGGGAGCTGTTTTTT
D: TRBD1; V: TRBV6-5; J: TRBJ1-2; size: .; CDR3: CASSYSTGTGNYGYTF; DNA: TGTGCCAGCAGTTACTCGACCGGGACAGGGAACTATGGCTACACCTTC
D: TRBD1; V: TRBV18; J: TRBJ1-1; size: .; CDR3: CASSPQGLRGLSEAFF; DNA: TGTGCCAGCTCACCGCAGGGACTCAGGGGGCTCTCTGAAGCTTTCTTT
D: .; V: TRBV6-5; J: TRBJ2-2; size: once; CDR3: CASRVSLPNTGELFF; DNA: TGTGCCAGCAGGGTTAGCCTTCCGAACACCGGGGAGCTGTTTTTT
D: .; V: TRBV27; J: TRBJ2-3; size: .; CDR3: CASRKSGTDTQYF; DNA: TGTGCCAGCAGGAAAAGCGGGACAGATACGCAGTATTTT
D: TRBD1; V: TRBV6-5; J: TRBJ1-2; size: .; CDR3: CASSRGQGGKGYTF; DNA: TGTGCCAGCAGCCGCGGACAGGGGGGAAAAGGCTACACCTTC
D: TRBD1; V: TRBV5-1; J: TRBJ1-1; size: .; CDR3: CASSRSGTGNTEAFF; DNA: TGCGCCAGCAGCAGGTCCGGGACAGGGAACACTGAAGCTTTCTTT
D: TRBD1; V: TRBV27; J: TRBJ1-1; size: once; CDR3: CASSHRGAAFF; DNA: TGTGCCAGCAGTCACAGGGGAGCGGCTTTCTTT
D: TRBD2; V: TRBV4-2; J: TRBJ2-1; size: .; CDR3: CASSTTTSGSYNEQFF; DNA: TGTGCCAGCAGCACGACGACTAGCGGCTCCTACAATGAGCAGTTCTTC
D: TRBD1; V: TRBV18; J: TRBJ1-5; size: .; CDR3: CASSPPGGQGRNQPQHF; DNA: TGTGCCAGCTCACCTCCGGGGGGACAGGGTCGCAATCAGCCCCAGCATTTT
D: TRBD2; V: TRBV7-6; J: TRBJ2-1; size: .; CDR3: CASSPTSVGTEQFF; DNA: TGTGCCAGCAGCCCCACTAGCGTAGGTACTGAGCAGTTCTTC
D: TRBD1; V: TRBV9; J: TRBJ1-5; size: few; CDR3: CASSVGQGDQPQHF; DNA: TGTGCCAGCAGCGTGGGACAGGGGGATCAGCCCCAGCATTTT
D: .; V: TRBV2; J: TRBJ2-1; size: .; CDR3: CASSEMGRMGQFF; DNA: TGTGCCAGCAGTGAGATGGGGCGCATGGGGCAGTTCTTC
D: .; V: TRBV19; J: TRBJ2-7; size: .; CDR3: CASSTFGGLAYEQYF; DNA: TGTGCCAGTAGTACCTTCGGGGGGCTCGCCTACGAGCAGTACTTC
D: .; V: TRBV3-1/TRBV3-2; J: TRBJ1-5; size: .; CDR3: CASSQDLGRQHF; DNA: TGTGCCAGCAGCCAAGATTTGGGGCGGCAGCATTTT
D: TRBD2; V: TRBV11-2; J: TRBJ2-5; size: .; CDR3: CASSSGLQETQYF; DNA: TGTGCCAGCAGCTCGGGACTACAAGAGACCCAGTACTTC
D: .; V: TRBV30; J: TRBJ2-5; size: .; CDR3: CAWSVRGGTQYF; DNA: TGTGCCTGGAGTGTGCGGGGAGGGACCCAGTACTTC
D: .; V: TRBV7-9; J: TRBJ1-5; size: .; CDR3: CASSFGGAGNQPQHF; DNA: TGTGCCAGCAGCTTCGGAGGCGCAGGCAATCAGCCCCAGCATTTT
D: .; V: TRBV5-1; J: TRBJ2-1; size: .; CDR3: CASSPQGGSYNEQFF; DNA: TGCGCCAGCAGTCCCCAGGGGGGCTCCTACAATGAGCAGTTCTTC
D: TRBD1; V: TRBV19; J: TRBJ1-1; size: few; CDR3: CASRTNSGGWLNTEAFF; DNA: TGTGCCAGTAGGACAAATTCAGGGGGCTGGCTGAACACTGAAGCTTTCTTT
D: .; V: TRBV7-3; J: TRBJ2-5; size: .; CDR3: CASSFVGGTQYF; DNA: TGTGCCAGCAGCTTCGTTGGAGGGACCCAGTACTTC
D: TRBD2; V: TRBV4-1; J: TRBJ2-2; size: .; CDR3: CASSHRLAGAGELFF; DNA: TGCGCCAGCAGCCATCGGCTAGCGGGAGCCGGGGAGCTGTTTTTT
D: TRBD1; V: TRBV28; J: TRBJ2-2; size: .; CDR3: CASSRQGGYTGELFF; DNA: TGTGCCAGCAGTAGACAGGGTGGATACACCGGGGAGCTGTTTTTT
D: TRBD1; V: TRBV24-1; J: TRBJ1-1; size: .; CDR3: CATSDWTGEAFF; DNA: TGTGCCACCAGTGATTGGACAGGTGAAGCTTTCTTT
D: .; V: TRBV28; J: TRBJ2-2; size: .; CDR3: CASSWDGTGIGTGELFF; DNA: TGTGCCAGCAGTTGGGATGGAACAGGGATTGGAACCGGGGAGCTGTTTTTT
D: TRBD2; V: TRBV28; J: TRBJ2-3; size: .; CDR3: CASSSWTSGRRRDTQYF; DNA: TGTGCCAGCAGTTCATGGACTAGCGGGAGAAGGAGAGATACGCAGTATTTT
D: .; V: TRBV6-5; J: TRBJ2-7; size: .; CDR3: CASGQLGPYPYEQYF; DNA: TGTGCCAGCGGACAGTTAGGGCCCTACCCCTACGAGCAGTACTTC